This record looks at one T cell receptor (beta chain) sequence and its context. What it binds is not known. These data come from a study of T cell responses to AZD1222 COVID-19 vaccine. This CDR3 region has 14 residues. Per the germline V gene, CDR1 is MDHEN and CDR2 is SYDVKM. V was pared by 6 bases and J by 2 bases, with 11 bases between. Points from the study as a whole: Clonal diversity was possibly underestimated; the donors were predominantly white British and more often female.

Method: immunoSEQ multiplex PCR; TCRdb's copy keeps in-frame clones and lacks some. Of roughly 96,000 clones in the sample, nearly 90% are singletons; the top ten hold 1.6%. The chain is built from TRBV28 and TRBJ2-1, with D maybe TRBD2 (7 bases). The sequences come from peripheral blood, collected on day 0 of AZD1222 vaccination. This clonotype was sampled from an adult in good health. DNA for the CDR3: TGTGCCAGCAGCCAAGGGGGGGCCTACAATGAGCAGTTCTTC. The encoded protein is CASSQGGAYNEQFF.